This T cell receptor (beta chain) was sequenced for a study of blood T cells in healthy people across ages. PCR was performed a second time for about 6 to 11 cycles using a sample-barcoded 5' primer and a J-beta primer mix. Individual samples furnished no less than 2.5 million CDR3-containing paired-end reads apiece. TCRdb re-analysed the 5' RACE reads in MiXCR, keeping a single row per CDR3 protein. In the table there are approximately 850,000 distinct CDR3 sequences, roughly 64% of which are singletons. The CDR3 loop spans 13 amino acids. The ends were cut back, 6 bases at V and 5 bases at J, with 13 bases in the middle. CDR1 and CDR2 (germline): MNHEY, SVGEGT.

Sequencing used blood. The clonotype comes from a man aged 25-45 years in good health. This chain uses TRBV6-2 or TRBV6-3 with TRBJ1-1; D is unresolved. The CDR3 sequence: CASSPEDWTEAFF. In DNA form, the CDR3 reads TGTGCCAGCAGCCCCGAAGATTGGACTGAAGCTTTCTTT.